This T cell receptor beta chain was observed in a study of memory CD4+ T cells and cytomegalovirus serostatus. Findings of the study overall: A US-trained random forest predicted CMV serostatus with median AUC around 0.91. CD4+ memory repertoires contained about two fifths of the 164 reported CMV TCRbeta sequences.

Assay: immunoSEQ multiplex PCR; the TCRdb copy retains only in-frame clones and omits some. The sample includes about 39,000 clones, about three quarters of them seen just once. The germline V and J ends were trimmed by 3 bases and 0 bases, with 12 bases remaining between them. Germline V CDR1 and CDR2: GTSNPN, SVGIG (reference sequence). The CDR3 has 14 residues. The sort gate was single viable CD3+CD4+CD8-CD45RO+ cells for memory CD4+ T cells. A word on this clone: Its antigen is currently unknown.

The source material was memory CD4+ T cells from blood. This sequence was found in an adult in good health and CMV-seronegative. This chain joins TRBV30 and TRBJ2-7, with a weak D call TRBD1 (6 bases). CDR3 bases: TGTGCCTGGAGCCGGGACACGAGCTCCTACGAGCAGTACTTC. This encodes CAWSRDTSSYEQYF.